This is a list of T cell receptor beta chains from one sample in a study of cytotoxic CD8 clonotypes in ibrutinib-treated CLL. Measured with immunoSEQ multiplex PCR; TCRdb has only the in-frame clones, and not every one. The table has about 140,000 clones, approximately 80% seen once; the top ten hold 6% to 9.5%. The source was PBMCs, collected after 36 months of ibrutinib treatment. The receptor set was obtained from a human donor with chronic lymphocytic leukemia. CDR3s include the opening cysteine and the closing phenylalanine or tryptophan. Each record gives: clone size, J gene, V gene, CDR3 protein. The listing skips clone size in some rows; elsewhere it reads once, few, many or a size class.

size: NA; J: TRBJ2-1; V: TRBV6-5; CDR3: CASSFLTGTMDEQFF
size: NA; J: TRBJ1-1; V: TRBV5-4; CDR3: CASSLGQGTTEAFF
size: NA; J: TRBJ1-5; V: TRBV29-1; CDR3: CSVGTGGNNQPQHF
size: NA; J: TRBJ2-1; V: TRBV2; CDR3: CASDPELGHEQFF
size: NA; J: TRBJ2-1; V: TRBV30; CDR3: CAWSRGNEQFF
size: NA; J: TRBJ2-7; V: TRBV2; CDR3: CASSAGNEYEQYF
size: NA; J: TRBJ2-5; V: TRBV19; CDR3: CASSIDGGTARGTQYF
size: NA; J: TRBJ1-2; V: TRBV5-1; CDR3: CASSPTGALYYGYTF
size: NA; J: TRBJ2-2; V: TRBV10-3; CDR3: CAISAWRGSDTGELFF
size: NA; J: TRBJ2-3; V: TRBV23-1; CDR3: CASSQGGCTDTQYF
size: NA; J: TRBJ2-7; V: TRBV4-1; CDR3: CASSPHSGGYSYEQYF
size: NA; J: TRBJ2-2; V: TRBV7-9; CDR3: CASSLTGRGELFF
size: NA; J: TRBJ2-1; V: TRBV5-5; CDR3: CASRQGAENEQFF
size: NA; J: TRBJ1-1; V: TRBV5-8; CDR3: CASSNTAFTEAFF
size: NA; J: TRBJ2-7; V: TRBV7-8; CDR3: CASSQREQLSYEQYF
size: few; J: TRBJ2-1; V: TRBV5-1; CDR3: CASSPGQGYNEQFF
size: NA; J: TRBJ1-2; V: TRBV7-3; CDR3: CASSFTDTQSNYGYTF
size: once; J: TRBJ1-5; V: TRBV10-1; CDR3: CASTHSGRGSNQPQHF
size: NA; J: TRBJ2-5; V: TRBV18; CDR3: CASSPSTRQETQYF
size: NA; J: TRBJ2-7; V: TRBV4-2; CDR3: CASSQSSGRMNEQYF
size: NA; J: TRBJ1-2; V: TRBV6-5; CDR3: CASSYPFPDSYGYTF
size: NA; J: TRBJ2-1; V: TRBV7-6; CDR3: CASGGYNEQFF
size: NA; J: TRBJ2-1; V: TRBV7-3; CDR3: CASSPRTLGNEQFF
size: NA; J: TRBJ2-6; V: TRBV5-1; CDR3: CASSLVGANVLTF
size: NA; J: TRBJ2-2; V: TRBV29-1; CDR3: CSVGGQGNTGELFF
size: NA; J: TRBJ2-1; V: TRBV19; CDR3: CASSRGTLGYNEQFF
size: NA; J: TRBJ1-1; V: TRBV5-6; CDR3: CASSWGAEAFF
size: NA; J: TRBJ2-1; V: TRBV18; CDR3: CASSPGGANEQFF
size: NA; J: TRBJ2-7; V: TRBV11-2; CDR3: CASSLVAGRNYEQYF
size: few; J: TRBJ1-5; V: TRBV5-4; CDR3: CASSLDRGQSPQHF
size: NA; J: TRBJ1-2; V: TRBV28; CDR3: CASSSSRGLYGYTF
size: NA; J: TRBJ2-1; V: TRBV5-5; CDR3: CASSTLSGYNEQFF
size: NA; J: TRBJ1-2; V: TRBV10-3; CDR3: CAISGGGDTYGYTF
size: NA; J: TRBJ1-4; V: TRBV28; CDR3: CASSFLREKLFF
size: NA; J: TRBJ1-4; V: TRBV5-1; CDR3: CASSWRTGGVDLGEKLFF
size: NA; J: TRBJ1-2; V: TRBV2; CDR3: CASSVMGVKRGGYTF
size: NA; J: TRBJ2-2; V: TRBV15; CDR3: CATSRDVTSGRGRELFF
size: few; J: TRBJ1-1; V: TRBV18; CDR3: CASSPTNRGSGTEAFF
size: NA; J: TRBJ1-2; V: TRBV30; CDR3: CAWRGRYLHPFF
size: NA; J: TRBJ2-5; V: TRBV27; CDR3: CASSLSTKETQYF
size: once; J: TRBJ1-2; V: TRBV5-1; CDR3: CASSLRAGPVGYTF
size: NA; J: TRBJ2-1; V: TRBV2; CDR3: CAIGTSGRSEQFF
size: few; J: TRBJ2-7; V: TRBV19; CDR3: CASSIDGGDSSYEQYF
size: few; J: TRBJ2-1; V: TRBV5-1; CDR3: CASSPGYNEQFF